Here is one T cell receptor (beta chain) with its context. Trimming took 3 bases from V and 4 from J; bases not matched to a gene: 6. Germline-derived CDR1 and CDR2 are SGDLS and YYNGEE. The CDR3 has 14 residues. The protocol was immunoSEQ multiplex PCR, while the TCRdb copy is restricted to in-frame clones and leaves out a portion. The sample lists 150,000 or so clones; about 92% were seen once. These data come from a study of T cell responses to AZD1222 COVID-19 vaccine. The receptor's source is an adult in good health. Sample: peripheral blood, taken on day 0 of AZD1222 vaccination. This rearrangement joins TRBV9 to TRBJ1-1; TRBD1 matches 7 bases. The CDR3 DNA reads as TGTGCCAGCAGCGCCGGGGACAGTTTCACTGAAGCTTTCTTT. Its protein product is CASSAGDSFTEAFF.